This entry features one T cell receptor (beta chain) sequence. Per germline, CDR1 MNHNS and CDR2 SASEGT. J lost 4 bases, V lost 6 bases, and 9 bases had no gene match. This CDR3 comprises 15 residues. The data derive from a study of T cells after yellow fever vaccination. TCRdb reanalysed the 5' RACE reads using MiXCR and keeps one entry per CDR3 protein. This sample has over 150,000 distinct CDR3 sequences, with 6% to 7.5% found just once. Sample: CD4+ T cells sorted from PBMCs, taken roughly 5 days after the first yellow fever vaccination. This chain links TRBV6-1 with TRBJ2-5; 9 bases are shared with TRBD1. The TCR sequence derives from a man aged 18 to 29 who received the YFV17D yellow fever vaccine. This CDR3 is CASSRPQGQGETQYF. In DNA form, the CDR3 reads TGTGCCAGCAGCCGCCCTCAGGGACAGGGAGAGACCCAGTACTTC.